These 22 T cell receptor beta chains were all obtained from the same sample, sequenced in a study of STAT5B mutations in CD4+ large granular lymphocyte leukemia. Sequencing used immunoSEQ multiplex PCR; TCRdb keeps in-frame clones, though not all of them. The sample holds 30,000 to 40,000 clones; approximately 90% are singletons and the top ten take around 3.3%. Source material: CD4+ T cells from blood buffy coats. All receptors derive from a human donor in good health.

The rearrangement uses TRBV27 and TRBJ2-6; D ambiguous. There are 14 residues in the CDR3. From germline, CDR1 is MNHEY and CDR2 SMNVEV (reference sequence). V lost 2 bases and J 5 bases, leaving 7 bases between the germline ends. The CDR3 reads CASSLGLRANVLTF. The CDR3 nucleotides are TGTGCCAGCAGTTTAGGGCTCCGGGCCAACGTCCTGACTTTC. The entire variable domain, with the rest obtained from reference TRBV27 and TRBJ2-6, is as follows: EAQVTQNPRYLITVTGKKLTVTCSQNMNHEYMSWYRQDPGLGLRQIYYSMNVEVTDKGDVPEGYKVSRKEKRNFPLILESPSPNQTSLYFCASSLGLRANVLTFGAGSRLTVL.

V gene TRBV7-9 combines with J gene TRBJ1-3, with no clear D. The CDR3 has 12 residues. V was trimmed by 1 base and J by 10 bases, leaving 8 bases between them. Germline V gives CDR1 SEHNR, CDR2 FQNEAQ (reference sequence). Written as DNA, the CDR3 is TGTGCCAGCAGCTTAGAGGTCGAAACCATATATTTT. Its translation is CASSLEVETIYF.

The CDR3 sequence: CASTRTSGGSYEQYF. In nucleotides, the CDR3 is TGCGCCAGCACAAGGACTAGCGGGGGGTCCTACGAGCAGTACTTC. This chain uses TRBV10-2 with TRBJ2-7, with TRBD2 identical over 14 bases. Looked up from germline, CDR1 is WSHSY and CDR2 is SAAADI. The junction had 3 bases not matched to a gene; V was cut back by 7 bases and J by 1 base. The CDR3 spans 15 residues.

The chain joins TRBV4-3 to TRBJ1-2; D remains unclear. Germline V lookup: CDR1 LGHNA, CDR2 YSLEER. The V end lost 1 base, the J end lost 2 bases, and 5 bases lay between the germline ends. The CDR3 sequence is 13 residues long. This chain's CDR3 is CASSQGVNYGYTF. The DNA of the CDR3 is TGCGCCAGCAGCCAAGGGGTGAACTATGGCTACACCTTC.

The CDR3 protein is CASSYQGNTGELFF. In DNA, the CDR3 is TGTGCCAGCAGCTATCAAGGGAACACCGGGGAGCTGTTTTTT. V and J are TRBV7-2 and TRBJ2-2; D unclear. The V gene's germline CDR1 is SGHTA and CDR2 FQGNSA. V was shortened by 4 bases and J by 1 base, with 7 bases between the two germline ends. The CDR3 is 14 amino acids. The variable domain in full, with the rest retrieved from reference TRBV7-2 and TRBJ2-2, is GAGVSQSPSNKVTEKGKDVELRCDPISGHTALYWYRQSLGQGLEFLIYFQGNSAPDKSGLPSDRFSAERTGGSVSTLTIQRTQQEDSAVYLCASSYQGNTGELFFGEGSRLTVL.

The rearrangement links TRBV28 to TRBJ2-7; a weak D match, TRBD1 (6 bases). CDR1 and CDR2 from the germline V gene are MDHEN and SYDVKM. The ends were cut back, 5 bases at V and 1 base at J, with 9 bases in the middle. This CDR3 contains 13 residues. The CDR3 DNA follows: TGTGCCAGCAGTGCCGGACAGTCCTACGAGCAGTACTTC. Its protein is CASSAGQSYEQYF.

The J gene is TRBJ1-1, the V gene TRBV19; D perhaps matches TRBD1 (5 bases). CDR1 and CDR2 (germline): LNHDA, SQIVND (reference sequence). This CDR3 contains 14 residues. Trimming stripped 5 bases from V and 0 bases from J, with 10 bases between. CDR3 residues: CASSRPGLNTEAFF. CDR3 nucleotide sequence: TGTGCCAGTAGTCGTCCAGGGCTGAACACTGAAGCTTTCTTT.

This chain uses TRBV5-1 with TRBJ2-1, with 14 bases aligning to TRBD2. Germline V lookup: CDR1 SGHRS, CDR2 YFSETQ. This CDR3 has 15 amino acids. Trimming removed 5 bases from V and 9 bases from J; junction bases left unmatched: 7. The CDR3 DNA reads TGCGCCAGCAGGCCGACTAGCGGGAGGGCTGGTGAGCAGTTCTTC. Its translation: CASRPTSGRAGEQFF.

V is TRBV29-1 and J is TRBJ2-1; possibly TRBD2 for D (5 bases). The CDR3 sequence is 14 residues long. CDR1 is SQVTM and CDR2 is ANQGSEA in the germline V gene. The ends were cut back, 4 bases at V and 0 bases at J, with 10 bases in the middle. The CDR3 spells CSVVTGSSYNEQFF. CDR3 nucleotides: TGCAGCGTTGTAACTGGGAGCTCCTACAATGAGCAGTTCTTC.

Only one count was recorded for this clone. The rearrangement links TRBV6-6 to TRBJ2-7; unclear D gene. From germline, CDR1 is MNHNY and CDR2 SVGAGI (reference sequence). The ends were cut back, 2 bases at V and 3 bases at J, with 11 bases in the middle. This CDR3 is 14 amino acids long. CDR3 sequence reads: CASSYTGRVYEQYF. The CDR3 nucleotides read TGTGCCAGCAGTTACACCGGACGCGTCTACGAGCAGTACTTC.

The chain uses TRBV5-4 and TRBJ2-7; 8 bases are a match to TRBD2. This CDR3 contains 16 residues. V was pared by 4 bases and J by 4 bases, with 13 bases of the junction left unmatched. Germline CDR1 is SGHNT and CDR2 is YYREEE (reference sequence). The CDR3 DNA reads TGTGCCAGCAGCCCGTCGCGCGGGAGGACTAAATACGAGCAGTACTTC. Protein sequence: CASSPSRGRTKYEQYF. Supplemented by reference TRBV5-4 and TRBJ2-7, the full variable domain reads ETGVTQSPTHLIKTRGQQVTLRCSSQSGHNTVSWYQQALGQGPQFIFQYYREEENGRGNFPPRFSGLQFPNYSSELNVNALELDDSALYLCASSPSRGRTKYEQYFGPGTRLTVT.

The chain uses TRBV10-3 and TRBJ1-5, with 7 nucleotides matching TRBD1. The V and J ends lost 3 bases and 8 bases, in that order; junction bases with no gene match: 10. CDR1 and CDR2 from the germline V gene are ENHRY and SYGVKD. This CDR3 is 15 amino acids long. The CDR3 is CAISDQTGSAEPQHF. In DNA, the CDR3 is TGTGCCATCAGTGATCAGACAGGGTCTGCGGAGCCCCAGCATTTT.

The chain joins TRBV5-5 to TRBJ2-7; the match to TRBD2 covers 10 bases. The ends lost 1 base at V and 0 bases at J; junction bases unmatched: 7. There are 17 residues in the CDR3. Germline CDR1 SGHKS, CDR2 YYEKEE (reference sequence). The CDR3 sequence: CASSLYGLADLSYEQYF. Written as DNA, the CDR3 is TGTGCCAGCAGCTTGTACGGACTAGCGGATCTCTCCTACGAGCAGTACTTC.

The CDR3 coding sequence is TGTGCCAGCAGTAGGAATTCCTACGAGCAGTACTTC. It specifies CASSRNSYEQYF. The V call is TRBV27, the J call TRBJ2-7; D remains ambiguous. The germline V gene encodes CDR1 MNHEY and CDR2 SMNVEV (reference sequence). The V end lost 5 bases, the J end lost 1 base, and 6 bases lay between the germline ends. There are 12 residues in the CDR3.

The chain employs TRBV7-2 and TRBJ1-4; no clear D gene. The CDR3 runs 16 residues. Trimming cost V 2 bases and J 3 bases, with 13 bases left between them. Germline CDR1 SGHTA, CDR2 FQGNSA. The CDR3 DNA reads as TGTGCCAGCAGCTTATGGGGTGGGCGGGCTAATGAAAAACTGTTTTTT. It is translated as CASSLWGGRANEKLFF.

The chain is built from TRBV27 and TRBJ2-1; 7 nucleotides agree with TRBD2. There are 12 residues in the CDR3. J was trimmed by 7 bases and V by 3 bases; bases with no gene match: 0. CDR1 and CDR2 (germline): MNHEY, SMNVEV (reference sequence). The CDR3 DNA reads as TGTGCCAGCAGTTTCGGGGGGAATGAGCAGTTCTTC. This sequence encodes CASSFGGNEQFF.

This clone was recorded a few times. V is TRBV11-3 and J is TRBJ2-2; the match to TRBD1 covers 7 bases. This CDR3 is built from 13 residues. Germline CDR1 reads SGHNT; CDR2 reads YENEEA. Germline trimming cut 5 bases from V and 6 bases from J; bases unmatched to any gene: 3. DNA of the CDR3: TGTGCCAGCAGCCCCGGGACAGCCGGGGAGCTGTTTTTT. Protein sequence: CASSPGTAGELFF. The variable domain in full, with the rest retrieved from reference TRBV11-3 and TRBJ2-2, is EAGVVQSPRYKIIEKKQPVAFWCNPISGHNTLYWYLQNLGQGPELLIRYENEEAVDDSQLPKDRFSAERLKGVDSTLKIQPAELGDSAVYLCASSPGTAGELFFGEGSRLTVL.

The chain has TRBV19 and TRBJ2-5; 13 positions match TRBD2. Trimming at V came to 4 bases and at J to 5 bases, leaving 4 bases not matched to a gene. Germline lookup yields CDR1 LNHDA and CDR2 SQIVND (reference sequence). The CDR3 consists of 15 residues. In DNA, the CDR3 is TGTGCCAGTAGTACCCGGACTAGCGGGAGTGAGACCCAGTACTTC. Translated, it gives CASSTRTSGSETQYF.

The chain recombines TRBV28 with TRBJ2-2; D may be TRBD2 (5 bases). V lost 6 bases, J lost 4 bases, and 9 bases lay in between. The CDR3 is made up of 13 amino acids. Germline CDR1 and CDR2: MDHEN and SYDVKM. The CDR3 coding sequence is TGTGCCAGCAGGCTAGCAGGCACCGGGGAGCTGTTTTTT. Protein sequence: CASRLAGTGELFF.

The chain couples TRBV19 to TRBJ1-4; the match to TRBD1 covers 11 bases. CDR1 is LNHDA and CDR2 is SQIVND in the germline V gene (reference sequence). This CDR3 spans 14 amino acids. Trimming took 6 bases from V and 5 from J; bases not matched to a gene: 2. The CDR3 nucleotides are TGTGCCAGTAGCCGGGACAGGGGGAATGAAAAACTGTTTTTT. This codes for CASSRDRGNEKLFF.

The chain joins TRBV10-3 to TRBJ2-2, with TRBD2 identical over 13 bases. After removal of 10 bases from V and 8 bases from J, the junction contained 10 bases not matched to a gene. Germline-derived CDR1 and CDR2 are ENHRY and SYGVKD. The CDR3 consists of 15 residues. The CDR3: CATRLAGGEIGELFF. The DNA of the CDR3 is TGTGCCACCCGACTAGCGGGAGGTGAGATAGGGGAGCTGTTTTTT.

The chain uses TRBV7-2 and TRBJ2-4, with 8 bases lining up with TRBD1. The germline V gene encodes CDR1 SGHTA and CDR2 FQGNSA. The junction had 6 bases not matched to a gene; V was cut back by 2 bases and J by 6 bases. This CDR3 has 15 residues. In DNA, the CDR3 is TGTGCCAGCAGCTTAAAAGGGACAGGTGGAAACATTCAGTACTTC. This codes for CASSLKGTGGNIQYF.